Many counts were recorded for the clone carrying this TCR beta chain. The antigen is not known. Through a sample-barcoded 5' primer and a J-beta primer mix, a second PCR was run for roughly 6 to 11 cycles. TCRdb re-called the 5' RACE reads through MiXCR, storing one row per CDR3 protein. Of about 930,000 distinct CDR3 sequences listed, almost 30% were seen once; the top ten hold around 9.6%. The source of the sample is a study of blood T cells in healthy people across ages. Study-wide results and limits: Across samples, TCR beta diversity tracked strongly with naive T cell percentage.

V was clipped by 6 bases and J by 7 bases, with 21 bases between them. CDR3 length equals 15 residues. These data also formed part of another study, on T cells of mothers and their children.

This receptor was identified in a middle-aged woman in good health. The sequenced sample was blood. V is TRBV12-3 or TRBV12-4 and J is TRBJ2-5; either TRBD1 or TRBD2 may fit D (5 bases each). This CDR3 is CASRNRDGPEGTQYF. Written as DNA, the CDR3 is TGTGCCAGCAGAAATCGGGACGGTCCTGAGGGGACCCAGTACTTC.